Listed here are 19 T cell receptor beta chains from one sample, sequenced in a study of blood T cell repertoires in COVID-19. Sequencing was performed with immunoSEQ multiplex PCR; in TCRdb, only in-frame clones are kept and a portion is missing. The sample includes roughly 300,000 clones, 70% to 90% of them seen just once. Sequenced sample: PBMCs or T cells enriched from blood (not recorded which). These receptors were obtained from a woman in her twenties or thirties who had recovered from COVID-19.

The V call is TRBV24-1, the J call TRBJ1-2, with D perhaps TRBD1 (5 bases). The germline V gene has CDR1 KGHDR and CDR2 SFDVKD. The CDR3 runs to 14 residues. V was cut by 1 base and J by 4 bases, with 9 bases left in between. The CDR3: CATSDFDSAYGYTF. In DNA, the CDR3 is TGTGCCACCAGTGATTTTGACAGCGCCTATGGCTACACCTTC.

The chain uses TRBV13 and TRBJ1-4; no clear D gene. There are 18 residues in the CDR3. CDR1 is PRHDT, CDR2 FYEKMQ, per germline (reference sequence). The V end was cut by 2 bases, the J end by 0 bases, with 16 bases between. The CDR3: CASSLSSLADATNEKLFF. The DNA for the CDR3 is TGTGCCAGCAGCTTATCTTCGCTGGCCGATGCAACTAATGAAAAACTGTTTTTT.

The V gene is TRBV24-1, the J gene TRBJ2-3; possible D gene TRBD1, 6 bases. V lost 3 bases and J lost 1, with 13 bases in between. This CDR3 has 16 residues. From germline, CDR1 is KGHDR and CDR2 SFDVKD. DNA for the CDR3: TGTGCCACCAGTGATCCCCCAGGGGTTGGCACAGATACGCAGTATTTT. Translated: CATSDPPGVGTDTQYF.

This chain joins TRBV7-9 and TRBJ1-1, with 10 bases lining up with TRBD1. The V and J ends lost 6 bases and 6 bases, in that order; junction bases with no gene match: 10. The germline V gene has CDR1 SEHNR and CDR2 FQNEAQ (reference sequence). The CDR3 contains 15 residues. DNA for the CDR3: TGTGCCAGCAGACCGAGACAGGGGGCAGAAGCTGAAGCTTTCTTT. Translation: CASRPRQGAEAEAFF. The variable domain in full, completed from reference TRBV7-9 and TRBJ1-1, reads DTGVSQNPRHKITKRGQNVTFRCDPISEHNRLYWYRQTLGQGPEFLTYFQNEAQLEKSRLLSDRFSAERPKGSFSTLEIQRTEQGDSAMYLCASRPRQGAEAEAFFGQGTRLTVV.

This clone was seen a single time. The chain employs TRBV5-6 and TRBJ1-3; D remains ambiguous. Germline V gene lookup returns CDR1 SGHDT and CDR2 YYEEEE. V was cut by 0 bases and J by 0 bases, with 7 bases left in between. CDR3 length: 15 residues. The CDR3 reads CASSLDSFSGNTIYF. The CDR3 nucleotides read TGTGCCAGCAGCTTGGACAGCTTCTCTGGAAACACCATATATTTT.

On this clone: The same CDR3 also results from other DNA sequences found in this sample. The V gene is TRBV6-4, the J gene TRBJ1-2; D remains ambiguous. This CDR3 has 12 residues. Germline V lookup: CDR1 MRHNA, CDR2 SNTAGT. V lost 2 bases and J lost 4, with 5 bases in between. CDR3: CASSDGSYGYTF. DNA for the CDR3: TGTGCCAGCAGTGACGGTAGCTATGGCTACACCTTC.

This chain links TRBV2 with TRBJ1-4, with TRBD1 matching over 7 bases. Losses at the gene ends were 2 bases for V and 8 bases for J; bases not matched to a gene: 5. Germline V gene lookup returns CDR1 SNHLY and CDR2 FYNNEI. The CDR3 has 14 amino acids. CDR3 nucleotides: TGTGCCAGCAGTGAAAGACAGGGTTCAGAAAAACTGTTTTTT. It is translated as CASSERQGSEKLFF.

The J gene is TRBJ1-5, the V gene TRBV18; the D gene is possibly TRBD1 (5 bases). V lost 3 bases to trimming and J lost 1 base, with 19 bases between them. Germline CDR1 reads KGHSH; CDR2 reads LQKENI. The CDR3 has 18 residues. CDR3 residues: CASSPDFWAGISNQPQHF. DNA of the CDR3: TGTGCCAGCTCACCTGATTTTTGGGCAGGGATAAGCAATCAGCCCCAGCATTTT.

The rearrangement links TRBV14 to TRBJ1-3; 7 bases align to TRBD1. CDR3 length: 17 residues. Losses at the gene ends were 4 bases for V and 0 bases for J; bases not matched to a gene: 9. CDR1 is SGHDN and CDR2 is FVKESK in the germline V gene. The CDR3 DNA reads TGTGCCAGCAGCCCACTTGACAGGGTCCCCTCTGGAAACACCATATATTTT. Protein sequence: CASSPLDRVPSGNTIYF.

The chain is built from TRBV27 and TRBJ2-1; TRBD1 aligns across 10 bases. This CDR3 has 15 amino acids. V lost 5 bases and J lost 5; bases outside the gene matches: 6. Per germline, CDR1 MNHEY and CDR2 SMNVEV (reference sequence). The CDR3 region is CASSLIGTGDNEQFF. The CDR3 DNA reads TGTGCCAGCAGTCTGATCGGGACAGGGGACAATGAGCAGTTCTTC.

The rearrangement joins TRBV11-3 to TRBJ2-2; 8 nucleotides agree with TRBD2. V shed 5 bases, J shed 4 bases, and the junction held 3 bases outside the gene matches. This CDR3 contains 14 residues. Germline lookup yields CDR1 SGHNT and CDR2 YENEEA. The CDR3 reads CASSPGGATGELFF. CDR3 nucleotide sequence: TGTGCCAGCAGCCCCGGGGGGGCCACCGGGGAGCTGTTTTTT.

CDR3 in DNA: TGTGCCAGCAGCCCATCGGGACAGTCCTACGAGCAGTACTTC. Translating it yields CASSPSGQSYEQYF. V and J are TRBV7-3 and TRBJ2-7; TRBD1 aligns across 7 bases. V lost 5 bases and J lost 1; bases outside the gene matches: 5. This CDR3 has 14 amino acids. Germline CDR1 SGHTA, CDR2 FQGTGA. Complete variable domain (other parts from reference TRBV7-3 and TRBJ2-7): GAGVSQTPSNKVTEKGKYVELRCDPISGHTALYWYRQSLGQGPEFLIYFQGTGAADDSGLPNDRFFAVRPEGSVSTLKIQRTERGDSAVYLCASSPSGQSYEQYFGPGTRLTVT.

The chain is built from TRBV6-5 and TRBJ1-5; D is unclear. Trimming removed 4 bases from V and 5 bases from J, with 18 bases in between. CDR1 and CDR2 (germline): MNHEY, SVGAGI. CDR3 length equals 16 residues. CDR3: CASSLGPSAGHQPQHF. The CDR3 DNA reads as TGTGCCAGCAGTTTAGGCCCTTCTGCGGGCCATCAGCCCCAGCATTTT.

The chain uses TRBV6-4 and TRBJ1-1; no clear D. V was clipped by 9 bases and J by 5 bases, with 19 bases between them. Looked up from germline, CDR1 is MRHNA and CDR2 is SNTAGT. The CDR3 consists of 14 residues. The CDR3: CASSPDTTGTEAFF. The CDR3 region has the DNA TGTGCCAGTAGCCCCGATACAACGGGGACTGAAGCTTTCTTT.

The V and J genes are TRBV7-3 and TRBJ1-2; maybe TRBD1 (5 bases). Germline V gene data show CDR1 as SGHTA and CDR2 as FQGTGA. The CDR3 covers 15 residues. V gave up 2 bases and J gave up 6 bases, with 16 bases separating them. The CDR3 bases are TGTGCCAGCAGCTTAGAACCGGGACTGCCGGATGGCTACACCTTC. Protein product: CASSLEPGLPDGYTF.

As DNA, the CDR3 is TGCAGCGTTGAACTAGCGGGGGCCCAAGAGACCCAGTACTTC. This translates into CSVELAGAQETQYF. The genes are TRBV29-1 and TRBJ2-5; TRBD2 aligns across 10 bases. The CDR3 contains 14 residues. Germline-derived CDR1 and CDR2 are SQVTM and ANQGSEA. The V and J ends lost 2 bases and 1 base, in that order; junction bases with no gene match: 1.

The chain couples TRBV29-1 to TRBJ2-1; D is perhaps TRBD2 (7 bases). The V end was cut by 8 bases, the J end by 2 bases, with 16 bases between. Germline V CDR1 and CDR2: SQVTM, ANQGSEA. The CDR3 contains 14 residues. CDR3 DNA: TGCAGCACCTCCGAGGGGGGGGCCTACAATGAGCAGTTCTTC. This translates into CSTSEGGAYNEQFF.

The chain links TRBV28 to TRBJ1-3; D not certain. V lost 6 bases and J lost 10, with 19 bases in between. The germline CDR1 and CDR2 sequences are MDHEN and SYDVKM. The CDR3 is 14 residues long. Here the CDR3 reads CASSPAPGATTIYF. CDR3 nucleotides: TGTGCCAGCAGCCCCGCCCCTGGTGCTACGACCATATATTTT.

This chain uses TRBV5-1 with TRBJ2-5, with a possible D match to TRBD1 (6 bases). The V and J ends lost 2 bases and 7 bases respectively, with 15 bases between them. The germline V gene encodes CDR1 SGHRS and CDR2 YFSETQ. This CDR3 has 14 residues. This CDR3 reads CASSLLEGVVTQYF. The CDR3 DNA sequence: TGCGCCAGCAGCTTACTCGAGGGGGTCGTGACCCAGTACTTC. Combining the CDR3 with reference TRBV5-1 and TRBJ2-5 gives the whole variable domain KAGVTQTPRYLIKTRGQQVTLSCSPISGHRSVSWYQQTPGQGLQFLFEYFSETQRNKGNFPGRFSGRQFSNSRSEMNVSTLELGDSALYLCASSLLEGVVTQYFGPGTRLLVL.